Below, one TCR beta chain is given with its context. These data belong to a study of blood T cell repertoires in COVID-19. On the study more broadly: From the United States, Italy and Spain came samples of acute and convalescent COVID-19. Sources were T cells, B-cell-depleted T cells, or PBMCs; the material itself was cDNA or gDNA.

As handled by the study authors: Amplification of reference gene primers was used by the study to estimate nucleated cell counts. Here immunoSEQ multiplex PCR was the method, and the copy in TCRdb shows in-frame clones only, minus some. The DNA gave D and trimming, while V, J and clone size come from that table. The table shows 300,000 to 400,000 clones, with approximately 87% occurring only once. Unmatched junction bases numbered 7, after V lost 5 bases and J lost 0 bases. This CDR3 comprises 16 residues. From germline, CDR1 is SGHVS and CDR2 FQNEAQ. Seattle enrolled patients during active infection and tracked them longitudinally.

This clonotype originated in a woman between 50 and 59 years old with COVID-19, enrolled during active disease. The source material was peripheral blood. The chain uses TRBV7-8 and TRBJ1-3; 7 bases align to TRBD1. This CDR3 is CASSQGDRPSGNTIYF. The CDR3 nucleotides read TGTGCCAGCAGCCAAGGGGACAGACCCTCTGGAAACACCATATATTTT. The variable domain in full, with the rest retrieved from reference TRBV7-8 and TRBJ1-3, is GAGVSQSPRYKVAKRGQDVALRCDPISGHVSLFWYQQALGQGPEFLTYFQNEAQLDKSGLPSDRFFAERPEGSVSTLKIQRTQQEDSAVYLCASSQGDRPSGNTIYFGEGSWLTVV.